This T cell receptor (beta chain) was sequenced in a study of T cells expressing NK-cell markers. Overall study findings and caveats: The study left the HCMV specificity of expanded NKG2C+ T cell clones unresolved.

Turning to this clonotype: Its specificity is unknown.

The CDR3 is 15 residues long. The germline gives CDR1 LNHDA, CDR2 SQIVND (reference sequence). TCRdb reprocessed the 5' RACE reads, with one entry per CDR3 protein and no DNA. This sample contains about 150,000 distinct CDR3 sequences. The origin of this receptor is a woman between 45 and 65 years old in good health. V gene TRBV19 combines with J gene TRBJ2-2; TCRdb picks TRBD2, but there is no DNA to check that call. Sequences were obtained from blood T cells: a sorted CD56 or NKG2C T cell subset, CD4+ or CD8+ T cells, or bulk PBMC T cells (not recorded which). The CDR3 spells CASTQAGENTGELFF.